This section outlines one T cell receptor beta chain sequence together with its context. The length of the CDR3 is 9 residues. Germline V gene sequence: CDR1 GTSNPN, CDR2 SVGIG (reference sequence). The data stem from a study of T cell changes during pregnancy in multiple sclerosis. TCRdb keeps only in-frame clones here, not all; method: immunoSEQ multiplex PCR. Here the sample spans more than 90,000 clones, over 80% being singletons. This chain joins TRBV30 and TRBJ1-2; D is possibly TRBD1 (6 bases). The sequence was obtained from a female donor with multiple sclerosis, enrolled in a pregnancy study. Sequenced here: peripheral blood, sampled after pregnancy. The CDR3 nucleotides read TGTAAGATGGACAGTGGCTACACCTTC. Translated, it gives CKMDSGYTF. Combining the CDR3 with reference TRBV30 and TRBJ1-2 gives the whole variable domain SQTIHQWPATLVQPVGSPLSLECTVEGTSNPNLYWYRQAAGRGLQLLFYSVGIGQISSEVPQNLSASRPQDRQFILSSKKLLLSDSGFYLCKMDSGYTFGSGTRLTVV.